Reported below is one T cell receptor (beta chain). The CDR3 consists of 15 residues. The germline V gene encodes CDR1 ENHRY and CDR2 SYGVKD. The germline V and J ends were trimmed by 3 bases and 1 base, with 12 bases remaining between them. Sequencing was performed with immunoSEQ multiplex PCR; in TCRdb, only in-frame clones are kept and a portion is missing. Here the sample spans 40,000 to 45,000 clones, about nine tenths being singletons. This sample was taken from a study of OX40 agonist ivuxolimab in advanced cancers. Study overall: Patients were dosed intravenously with ivuxolimab at 0.01 to 10 mg/kg every 2 weeks.

The sequence derives from an adult with an advanced solid tumor such as melanoma, head and neck, liver or kidney cancer. Sequenced here: CD4+ or CD8+ T cells sorted from blood, sampled in a trial of the OX40 agonist ivuxolimab. The chain carries TRBV10-3 and TRBJ2-5; TRBD1 is a possible D gene (5 bases). The chain's CDR3 is CAISDNTGFQETQYF. CDR3 coding DNA: TGTGCCATCAGTGATAACACAGGCTTCCAAGAGACCCAGTACTTC.